Below are 19 T cell receptor beta chains sequenced from a single sample in a study of CD8 T cells in Susac syndrome. Random hexamers were used to reverse transcribe an amount of roughly 0.5 to 1 ug RNA. TCRdb independently ran MiXCR on the immunoSEQ multiplex PCR reads; one entry per CDR3 protein. The sample has 200,000 or so distinct CDR3 sequences; about 94% are singletons. The material sequenced was CD4+ T cells from PBMCs. The receptors stem from a human donor with Susac syndrome.

The V and J genes are TRBV2 and TRBJ2-1, with a tentative D call TRBD2 (6 bases). CDR1 SNHLY and CDR2 FYNNEI come from the germline V gene. Trimming shortened V by 8 bases and J by 1 base, and 15 bases separated the two germline ends. This CDR3 is built from 15 residues. The CDR3 bases are TGTGCCAGCCGGAGGGTAGTTGTGTCCTACAATGAGCAGTTCTTC. Its translation is CASRRVVVSYNEQFF.

This clonotype came up once. This rearrangement joins TRBV19 to TRBJ2-5; D perhaps matches TRBD1 (6 bases). This CDR3 spans 16 amino acids. The V gene lost 4 bases and the J gene lost 5 bases, with 20 bases spanning the gap. Germline V gives CDR1 LNHDA, CDR2 SQIVND (reference sequence). The CDR3 coding sequence is TGTGCCAGTAGTAGGGGGCTGGGGGAGTTAGCGGAGACCCAGTACTTC. Translation: CASSRGLGELAETQYF.

This chain connects TRBV18 to TRBJ1-1, with 7 bases fitting TRBD1. V lost 3 bases, J lost 0 bases, and 7 bases stayed unmatched. CDR1 and CDR2 from the germline V gene are KGHSH and LQKENI. There are 16 residues in the CDR3. CDR3 sequence reads: CASSPYRDSLNTEAFF. DNA for the CDR3: TGTGCCAGCTCACCTTACCGGGACAGTCTGAACACTGAAGCTTTCTTT.

The chain is built from TRBV29-1 and TRBJ2-3; D ambiguous. The V end was cut by 6 bases, the J end by 0 bases, with 10 bases between. Germline CDR1 is SQVTM and CDR2 is ANQGSEA. This CDR3 contains 13 residues. CDR3 sequence (DNA): TGCAGCGTCTATACTGACAGCACAGATACGCAGTATTTT. Its translation: CSVYTDSTDTQYF.

This chain links TRBV7-2 with TRBJ2-7, with 7 bases that match TRBD2. Germline loops: CDR1 SGHTA, CDR2 FQGNSA. The CDR3 length is 15 residues. V lost 0 bases and J lost 6; bases outside the gene matches: 8. The CDR3 loop is CASSLAGGTGGEQYF. CDR3 bases: TGTGCCAGCAGCTTAGCGGGGGGGACGGGCGGCGAGCAGTACTTC.

CDR3 residues: CSVRDTEAFF. CDR3 sequence (DNA): TGCAGCGTAAGGGACACTGAAGCTTTCTTT. The chain has TRBV29-1 and TRBJ1-1; the D is unclear. CDR3 length: 10 amino acids. Per the germline V gene, CDR1 is SQVTM and CDR2 is ANQGSEA. Trimming removed 6 bases from V and 3 bases from J, with 5 bases in between. The full variable domain, with the rest looked up from reference TRBV29-1 and TRBJ1-1, is SAVISQKPSRDICQRGTSLTIQCQVDSQVTMMFWYRQQPGQSLTLIATANQGSEATYESGFVIDKFPISRPNLTFSTLTVSNMSPEDSSIYLCSVRDTEAFFGQGTRLTVV.

This sequence joins TRBV7-9 and TRBJ2-6, with TRBD2 matching 7 bases. V trimming: 3 bases; J trimming: 1 base; junction bases outside the gene matches: 3. The CDR3 runs 16 residues. Looked up from germline, CDR1 is SEHNR and CDR2 is FQNEAQ (reference sequence). The CDR3 region is CASSFWGGSGANVLTF. The CDR3 DNA reads TGTGCCAGCAGCTTCTGGGGGGGGTCTGGGGCCAACGTCCTGACTTTC.

The gene calls are TRBV12-3 or TRBV12-4 and TRBJ2-3, with 9 bases lining up with TRBD2. J lost 2 bases, V lost 6 bases, and 3 bases had no gene match. The CDR3 consists of 14 residues. CDR3 bases: TGTGCCAGCAGACCTAGCGGGGCCACAGATACGCAGTATTTT. This encodes CASRPSGATDTQYF.

This clonotype came up once. Here the CDR3 reads CASSLGWSGQNYGYTF. The CDR3 DNA reads TGTGCCAGCAGCTTAGGGTGGAGTGGGCAGAACTATGGCTACACCTTC. The chain employs TRBV11-2 and TRBJ1-2; D gene unclear. There are 16 residues in the CDR3. Trimming removed 1 base from V and 2 bases from J, with 14 bases in between. In germline, CDR1 is SGHAT, CDR2 FQNNGV.

V and J are TRBV28 and TRBJ2-7; D perhaps matches TRBD1 (5 bases). CDR1 and CDR2 (germline): MDHEN, SYDVKM. Trimming stripped 3 bases from V and 2 bases from J, with 14 bases between. The CDR3 extends over 15 amino acids. The CDR3 spells CASSLGQGIPYEQYF. CDR3 nucleotide sequence: TGTGCCAGCAGTTTGGGGCAGGGAATTCCCTACGAGCAGTACTTC.

CDR3 residues: CAWSPQGEQPQHF. The CDR3 bases are TGTGCCTGGAGTCCCCAAGGGGAACAGCCCCAGCATTTT. This rearrangement joins TRBV30 to TRBJ1-5, with D possibly matching TRBD1 (5 bases). CDR1 and CDR2 from the germline V gene are GTSNPN and SVGIG (reference sequence). The CDR3 is 13 amino acids. Trimming left V 2 bases short and J 7 bases short, with 12 bases between.

The chain combines TRBV2 with TRBJ2-1, with 9 nucleotides matching TRBD1. The germline CDR1 and CDR2 sequences are SNHLY and FYNNEI. V lost 9 bases, J lost 0 bases, and 3 bases stayed unmatched. The CDR3 has 14 residues. CDR3 DNA: TGTGCCAGGGGGACAGGGAGCTCCTACAATGAGCAGTTCTTC. Translated, it gives CARGTGSSYNEQFF.

This chain joins TRBV12-3 or TRBV12-4 and TRBJ1-4; TRBD1 agrees at 10 bases. J gave up 8 bases and V 6 bases, and 9 bases lay outside the gene matches. The CDR3 runs 15 residues. CDR3: CASRGTGEPREKLFF. DNA for the CDR3: TGTGCCAGCAGGGGGACAGGGGAACCAAGGGAAAAACTGTTTTTT.

The chain carries TRBV29-1 and TRBJ2-3; 8 nucleotides align to TRBD2. Germline V CDR1 and CDR2: SQVTM, ANQGSEA. V trimming: 2 bases; J trimming: 10 bases; junction bases outside the gene matches: 5. This CDR3 is built from 12 residues. CDR3 sequence reads: CSVETPGGAQYF. The DNA of the CDR3 is TGCAGCGTTGAAACCCCGGGGGGGGCGCAGTATTTT.

This clonotype was counted between two and nine times. The rearrangement joins TRBV11-2 to TRBJ1-2, with no clear D. Trimming removed 0 bases at V and 5 bases at J, with 4 bases between. The CDR3 has 12 amino acids. The V gene's germline CDR1 is SGHAT and CDR2 FQNNGV. CDR3 coding DNA: TGTGCCAGCAGCTTAGATCTTTATGGCTACACCTTC. Protein product: CASSLDLYGYTF.

The chain joins TRBV20-1 to TRBJ2-5, with D uncertain. CDR3 size: 12 residues. Trimming stripped 7 bases from V and 1 base from J, with 10 bases between. Germline V gene data show CDR1 as DFQATT and CDR2 as SNEGSKA (reference sequence). The CDR3: CSVITIQETQYF. CDR3 nucleotide sequence: TGCAGTGTTATAACCATCCAAGAGACCCAGTACTTC.

This chain connects TRBV7-6 to TRBJ1-4, with TRBD1 matching 7 bases. CDR3 length: 14 residues. The trim removed 3 bases at V and 5 bases at J, leaving 3 bases unmatched. Germline CDR1 reads SGHVS; CDR2 reads FNYEAQ. The CDR3, as DNA: TGTGCCAGCAGCTTGACAGGGTCCAATGAAAAACTGTTTTTT. As protein: CASSLTGSNEKLFF. Based on the CDR3 plus reference TRBV7-6 and TRBJ1-4, the full variable domain is GAGVSQSPRYKVTKRGQDVALRCDPISGHVSLYWYRQALGQGPEFLTYFNYEAQQDKSGLPNDRFSAERPEGSISTLTIQRTEQRDSAMYRCASSLTGSNEKLFFGSGTQLSVL.

The chain carries TRBV2 and TRBJ2-1; D might be TRBD2 (7 bases). Germline assignment: CDR1 SNHLY and CDR2 FYNNEI. V was clipped by 5 bases and J by 0 bases, with 20 bases between them. This CDR3 contains 18 residues. CDR3 in amino acids: CASSFVSGGASSYNEQFF. The CDR3, as DNA: TGTGCCAGCAGTTTCGTCAGTGGGGGGGCCAGCTCCTACAATGAGCAGTTCTTC.

V and J are TRBV5-4 and TRBJ2-5; tentative D call: TRBD1 (6 bases). V dropped 2 bases and J dropped 4 bases, with 12 bases sitting between them. Germline CDR1 SGHNT, CDR2 YYREEE (reference sequence). The CDR3 loop spans 14 amino acids. DNA of the CDR3: TGTGCCAGCAGCTTAGTTCAGGGGCGAGAGACCCAGTACTTC. Its translation: CASSLVQGRETQYF.